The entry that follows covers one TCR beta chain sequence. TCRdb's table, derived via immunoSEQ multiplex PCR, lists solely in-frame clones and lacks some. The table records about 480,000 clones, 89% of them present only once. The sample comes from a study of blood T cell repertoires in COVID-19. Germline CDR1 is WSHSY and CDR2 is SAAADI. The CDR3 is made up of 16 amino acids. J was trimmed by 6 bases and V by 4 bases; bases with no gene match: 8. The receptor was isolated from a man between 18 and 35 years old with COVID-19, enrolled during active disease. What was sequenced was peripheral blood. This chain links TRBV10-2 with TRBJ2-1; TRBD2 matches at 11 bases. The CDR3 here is CASSGATSGISNEQFF. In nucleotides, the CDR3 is TGCGCCAGCAGTGGGGCGACTAGCGGGATATCCAATGAGCAGTTCTTC.